A single sample gave rise to the 27 T cell receptor beta chains below, sequenced in a study of T-cell memory formation after mild COVID-19. TCRdb ran MiXCR on the 5' RACE reads and lists one entry per CDR3 protein. Of about 180,000 distinct CDR3 sequences listed, under 20% are singletons. What was sequenced was PBMCs or a T cell subset sorted from them (not recorded which). The receptors were gathered from a man younger than 35 who had mild COVID-19 (a few samples of this study predate the infection). Cell type and time point are not known.

This clonotype was found a few times. V and J are TRBV24-1 and TRBJ2-7, with 7 bases fitting TRBD2. Per the germline V gene, CDR1 is KGHDR and CDR2 is SFDVKD. V trimming: 0 bases; J trimming: 5 bases; junction bases outside the gene matches: 6. The CDR3 covers 15 residues. The CDR3 DNA reads TGTGCCACCAGTGATTTGGGACTAGGTTGCCACGAGCAGTACGTC. Its translation is CATSDLGLGCHEQYV.

This clonotype turned up a few times. The chain recombines TRBV12-3 or TRBV12-4 with TRBJ2-1, with 13 bases that match TRBD2. The length of the CDR3 is 15 residues. V shed 5 bases, J shed 3 bases, and the junction held 1 base outside the gene matches. CDR3 DNA: TGTGCCAGCAGTACTAGCGGGGGGGACTACAATGAGCAGTTCTTC. It specifies CASSTSGGDYNEQFF.

V gene TRBV10-3 combines with J gene TRBJ1-6; D not resolved. Germline CDR1 ENHRY, CDR2 SYGVKD. The CDR3 totals 14 residues. Trimming pared 0 bases from V and 7 bases from J, leaving 7 bases between. CDR3 nucleotides: TGTGCCATCAGTGAGTCGACTAGGAATTCACCCCTCCACTTT. Encoded protein: CAISESTRNSPLHF.

The rearrangement joins TRBV5-4 to TRBJ1-1, with a possible D match to TRBD1 (5 bases). Trimming removed 4 bases from V and 1 base from J, with 11 bases in between. The CDR3 is 14 residues long. Germline V CDR1 and CDR2: SGHNT, YYREEE (reference sequence). This CDR3 is CASSRVGQNTEAFF. CDR3 sequence (DNA): TGTGCCAGCAGCAGAGTAGGACAGAACACTGAAGCTTTCTTT.

CDR3 region: CASKGAKARPSKAFF. The CDR3 coding sequence is TGTGCCAGCAAAGGGGCCAAGGCCCGCCCTAGCAAAGCTTTCTTT. V is TRBV6-7 and J is TRBJ1-1; D is possibly TRBD1 (5 bases). TRBV6-7 is designated an ORF whose function remains uncertain. Deletions cut 7 bases from V and 9 bases from J, with 24 bases between. There are 15 residues in the CDR3.

The chain couples TRBV24-1 to TRBJ2-1, with 11 bases identical to TRBD2. V shed 4 bases, J shed 5 bases, and the junction held 9 bases outside the gene matches. The germline CDR1 and CDR2 sequences are KGHDR and SFDVKD. The CDR3 runs to 17 residues. The CDR3 sequence is CATSESKLAGANNEQFF. The CDR3 DNA sequence: TGTGCCACCAGTGAGTCGAAACTAGCGGGGGCCAACAATGAGCAGTTCTTC.

This clonotype was seen a few times. This sequence joins TRBV19 and TRBJ1-3; the D is unclear. The germline V gene encodes CDR1 LNHDA and CDR2 SQIVND (reference sequence). V was clipped by 6 bases and J by 1 base, with 7 bases between them. The CDR3 has 13 amino acids. The DNA for the CDR3 is TGTGCCAGTAGAATCAGTTCTGGAAACACCATATATTTT. Residues: CASRISSGNTIYF.

This clonotype was seen a handful of times. The chain links TRBV6-2 or TRBV6-3 to TRBJ1-1; 7 bases match TRBD1. V shed 5 bases, J shed 4 bases, and the junction held 4 bases outside the gene matches. This CDR3 is 13 amino acids long. Germline V lookup: CDR1 MNHEY, CDR2 SVGEGT. CDR3 sequence: CASSQTGRTEAFF. For the CDR3, the DNA is TGTGCCAGCAGTCAGACAGGGCGCACTGAAGCTTTCTTT.

This clonotype is medium-sized. V usage is TRBV29-1 and J usage is TRBJ2-3, with D perhaps matching TRBD1 or TRBD2 (7 bases each). V gave up 4 bases and J gave up 6 bases, with 20 bases separating them. The germline CDR1 and CDR2 sequences are SQVTM and ANQGSEA. The CDR3 spans 15 residues. The CDR3 DNA is TGCAGCGTTGGTGAATGGCGGGGAGGGGGCGATACGCAGTATTTT. Amino acids: CSVGEWRGGGDTQYF.

This clonotype came up once. The J gene is TRBJ1-1, the V gene TRBV11-2; no firm D call. V dropped 2 bases and J dropped 4 bases, with 11 bases sitting between them. Germline V CDR1 and CDR2: SGHAT, FQNNGV. This CDR3 region has 14 residues. The CDR3 here is CASSLYIVSTEAFF. The CDR3 bases are TGTGCCAGCAGCTTATATATAGTCTCCACTGAAGCTTTCTTT.

This clonotype was seen a handful of times. The chain recombines TRBV5-1 with TRBJ2-3; D remains ambiguous. The CDR3 extends over 15 amino acids. The germline V and J ends were trimmed by 2 bases and 0 bases, with 10 bases remaining between them. The germline gives CDR1 SGHRS, CDR2 YFSETQ. CDR3 in DNA: TGCGCCAGCAGCTTTGGCGACGTTAGCACAGATACGCAGTATTTT. This codes for CASSFGDVSTDTQYF.

The gene calls are TRBV5-6 and TRBJ2-3; TRBD2 is a possible D gene (6 bases). The CDR3 is made up of 13 amino acids. Per germline, CDR1 SGHDT and CDR2 YYEEEE. V shed 4 bases and J shed 7 bases, with 13 bases lying between them. The CDR3 nucleotides read TGTGCCAGCAGCCTCAAGGGGAGGAATACGCAGTATTTT. Protein: CASSLKGRNTQYF.

The J gene is TRBJ2-1, the V gene TRBV9, with 7 bases lining up with TRBD2. The CDR3 spans 15 residues. Trimming cost V 3 bases and J 7 bases; bases outside gene matches: 10. Germline CDR1 and CDR2: SGDLS and YYNGEE. CDR3 in DNA: TGTGCCAGCAGCGCTACAGGTCGGCGGGGGAATGAGCAGTTCTTC. Its translation: CASSATGRRGNEQFF.

This clonotype was observed many times. The chain has TRBV7-2 and TRBJ1-1; D not resolved. The CDR3 length is 14 residues. Germline V gene lookup returns CDR1 SGHTA and CDR2 FQGNSA. Trimming pared 0 bases from V and 1 base from J, leaving 6 bases between. The CDR3 loop is CASSLAWENTEAFF. The CDR3 DNA sequence: TGTGCCAGCAGCTTAGCGTGGGAGAACACTGAAGCTTTCTTT.

This clonotype appeared many times. The genes are TRBV18 and TRBJ1-1, with D maybe TRBD1 (6 bases). The germline V gene has CDR1 KGHSH and CDR2 LQKENI. The CDR3 sequence is 15 residues long. V was trimmed by 5 bases and J by 2 bases, leaving 15 bases between them. DNA for the CDR3: TGTGCCAGCTCAACTACAGGGATCGGAAACACTGAAGCTTTCTTT. As protein: CASSTTGIGNTEAFF.

This clonotype showed up many times. V is TRBV9 and J is TRBJ2-1, with 9 bases identical to TRBD2. Germline CDR1 reads SGDLS; CDR2 reads YYNGEE. J lost 2 bases, V lost 4 bases, and 4 bases had no gene match. CDR3 length equals 15 residues. The CDR3 spells CASSLSGGPYNEQFF. The CDR3 DNA is TGTGCCAGCAGCCTTAGCGGGGGTCCCTACAATGAGCAGTTCTTC.

The chain uses TRBV12-3 or TRBV12-4 and TRBJ1-1; D not certain. The CDR3 sequence is 13 residues long. Deletions cut 9 bases from V and 1 base from J, with 12 bases between. CDR3 sequence reads: CASQSVGNTEAFF. The CDR3 region has the DNA TGTGCCAGTCAGTCGGTAGGGAACACTGAAGCTTTCTTT.

As regards this clonotype: A read error may account for a junction end that differs from germline. V usage is TRBV7-7 and J usage is TRBJ2-2; D possibly uses TRBD1 or TRBD2 (5 bases each). Germline assignment: CDR1 SSHAT and CDR2 FNYEAQ (reference sequence). The CDR3 is 14 amino acids. CDR3 residues: CASSLVGHTGELFF. CDR3 coding DNA: TGTGCTAGCAGCTTAGTGGGACACACCGGGGAGCTGTTTTTT.

There are a few counts of this clonotype. The rearrangement links TRBV5-1 to TRBJ2-3; 10 nucleotides line up with TRBD2. CDR3 size: 18 residues. With V trimmed by 0 bases and J by 4 bases, 11 bases remained unmatched. CDR1 is SGHRS, CDR2 YFSETQ, per germline. CDR3 sequence (DNA): TGCGCCAGCAGCTTGGTAAGCGGGGGGGCCGGAGCCTCAGATACGCAGTATTTT. This codes for CASSLVSGGAGASDTQYF.

The gene calls are TRBV29-1 and TRBJ2-3; the match to TRBD1 covers 12 bases. CDR3 length: 15 residues. CDR1 and CDR2 from the germline V gene are SQVTM and ANQGSEA. The junction had 6 bases not matched to a gene; V was cut back by 6 bases and J by 2 bases. CDR3 bases: TGCAGCGTCGCTGGGACAGGGGGCTACACAGATACGCAGTATTTT. This sequence encodes CSVAGTGGYTDTQYF.

There are many counts of this clonotype. CDR3 coding DNA: TGTGCCAGCAGTTACAACACCGGGGAGCTGTTTTTT. It yields the protein CASSYNTGELFF. The V call is TRBV6-5, the J call TRBJ2-2; no definite D call. Trimming cost V 2 bases and J 2 bases, with 0 bases left between them. Germline V CDR1 and CDR2: MNHEY, SVGAGI. CDR3 length: 12 residues.

The rearrangement joins TRBV3-1 to TRBJ2-7; either TRBD1 or TRBD2 may fit D (6 bases each). Per germline, CDR1 LGHDT and CDR2 YNNKEL (reference sequence). V was shortened by 4 bases and J by 2 bases, with 12 bases between the two germline ends. The CDR3 spans 14 residues. The CDR3 region has the DNA TGTGCCAGCAGCCCGGTTCGGGGGCCCTACGAGCAGTACTTC. As protein: CASSPVRGPYEQYF.

The V gene is TRBV7-3, the J gene TRBJ2-5, with no clear D. V lost 4 bases and J 6 bases, leaving 12 bases between the germline ends. Germline V gene data show CDR1 as SGHTA and CDR2 as FQGTGA. The CDR3 is 13 residues long. The CDR3 protein is CASSSYLGKTQYF. CDR3 nucleotide sequence: TGTGCCAGCAGCTCCTATCTAGGAAAGACCCAGTACTTC.

This clonotype was counted between two and nine times. The chain couples TRBV5-1 to TRBJ1-1; a weak D match, TRBD1 (6 bases). Germline V gene sequence: CDR1 SGHRS, CDR2 YFSETQ. V lost 4 bases and J lost 5, with 15 bases in between. The CDR3 is 14 amino acids. CDR3 sequence: CASSPYRENTEAFF. The DNA of the CDR3 is TGCGCCAGCAGCCCCTACAGGGAGAATACTGAAGCTTTCTTT.

This CDR3 reads CASSFTTTSLGYTF. The CDR3, as DNA: TGTGCCAGCAGCTTCACGACCACTTCGCTCGGCTACACCTTC. The J gene is TRBJ1-2, the V gene TRBV7-9, with no clear D. Germline loops: CDR1 SEHNR, CDR2 FQNEAQ (reference sequence). Trimming left V 3 bases short and J 8 bases short, with 16 bases between. The CDR3 sequence is 14 residues long.

The chain carries TRBV9 and TRBJ1-1; the match to TRBD1 covers 8 bases. The trim removed 3 bases at V and 1 base at J, leaving 5 bases unmatched. There are 15 residues in the CDR3. CDR1 and CDR2 from the germline V gene are SGDLS and YYNGEE. CDR3 nucleotides: TGTGCCAGCAGCGACCGACAGGGGTGGAACACTGAAGCTTTCTTT. Amino acid sequence: CASSDRQGWNTEAFF.

The chain combines TRBV6-2 or TRBV6-3 with TRBJ1-1; 10 bases match TRBD1. V dropped 6 bases and J dropped 3; count of bases not matched to a gene: 7. Germline V gene lookup returns CDR1 MNHEY and CDR2 SVGEGT. This CDR3 has 15 residues. DNA for the CDR3: TGTGCCAGCAGAGAGGGACAGGGGATGGACACTGAAGCTTTCTTT. Translation: CASREGQGMDTEAFF.